This T cell receptor (beta chain) was documented in a study of human T cells and chemical hapten exposure. Study-wide findings and caveats: Healthy individuals' immune responses may differ from those of donors, who had alopecia. Expanded TCRs showed more large CDR3 clusters than pre-sensitization or healthy control sets.

The CDR3 runs to 15 residues. V lost 6 bases and J lost 4, with 21 bases in between. CDR1 DFQATT and CDR2 SNEGSKA come from the germline V gene (reference sequence). Time point indicated: patch test 1, 2 weeks after DPC sensitization. Treatment defined: therapeutic diphenylcyclopropenone sensitization with weekly scalp DPC. Total RNA was isolated from whole blood that had not been fractionated. For this clonotype: Its antigen remains unidentified.

Within the library, unique molecular identifiers were attached to each individual cDNA molecule. TCRdb recomputed calls from the RACE reads with MiXCR, one row per CDR3 protein. The sample comprises 150,000 to 200,000 distinct CDR3 sequences, under 25% of which are singletons, and about 7% rests with the top ten. The chain couples TRBV20-1 to TRBJ1-2; D perhaps matches TRBD1 (6 bases). The material sequenced was whole blood, taken in connection with sensitization to the hapten diphenylcyclopropenone (DPC). The sequence derives from a woman in her 50s with alopecia areata. Some clones in this sample may be carry-over from other donors' samples. The CDR3 loop reads CSAFNWGDTIYGYTF. The CDR3 DNA sequence: TGCAGTGCGTTCAATTGGGGGGACACCATCTATGGCTACACCTTC.